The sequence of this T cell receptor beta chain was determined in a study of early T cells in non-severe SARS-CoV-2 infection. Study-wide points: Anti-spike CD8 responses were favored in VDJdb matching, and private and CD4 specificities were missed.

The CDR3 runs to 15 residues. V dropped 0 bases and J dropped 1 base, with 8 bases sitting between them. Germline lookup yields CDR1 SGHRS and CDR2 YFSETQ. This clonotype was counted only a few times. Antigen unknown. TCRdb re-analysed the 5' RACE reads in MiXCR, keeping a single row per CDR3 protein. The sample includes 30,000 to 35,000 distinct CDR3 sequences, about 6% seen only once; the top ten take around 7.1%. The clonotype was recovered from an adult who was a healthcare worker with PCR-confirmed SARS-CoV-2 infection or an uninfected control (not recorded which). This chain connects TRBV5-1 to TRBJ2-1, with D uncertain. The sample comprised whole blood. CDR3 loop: CASSLVAGSYNEQFF. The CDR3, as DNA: TGCGCCAGCAGCTTGGTAGCAGGTTCCTACAATGAGCAGTTCTTC.